A single sample gave rise to the 10 T cell receptor beta chains below, sequenced in a study of OX40 agonist ivuxolimab in advanced cancers. Receptor amplification or capture employed the immunoSEQ multiplex PCR assay. TCRdb's version of the immuneACCESS table is confined to in-frame rearrangements and falls short of the full clone set. An unresolved V gene accounts for under half of the shortfall where checked; the remainder is of unknown origin. The sample data list roughly 75,000 clones, and about nine tenths of these were observed just once. The ten biggest clones cover under 6.5% of the sample. This specimen was CD4+ or CD8+ T cells sorted from blood, taken in a trial of the OX40 agonist ivuxolimab. These receptor sequences come from an adult with an advanced solid tumor such as melanoma, head and neck, liver or kidney cancer.

The genes are TRBV9 and TRBJ2-1, with D unresolved. The germline V gene encodes CDR1 SGDLS and CDR2 YYNGEE. CDR3 size: 15 residues. The V gene lost 4 bases and the J gene lost 0 bases, with 11 bases spanning the gap. In DNA form, the CDR3 reads TGTGCCAGCAGCTTCACGTATAACTCCTACAATGAGCAGTTCTTC. Translating gives CASSFTYNSYNEQFF.

V usage is TRBV9 and J usage is TRBJ2-2; 7 bases fit TRBD2. The V and J ends lost 0 bases and 7 bases, in that order; junction bases with no gene match: 6. The CDR3 sequence is 15 residues long. Germline V gives CDR1 SGDLS, CDR2 YYNGEE. The CDR3 sequence is CASSVDAGEGGELFF. The CDR3 nucleotides are TGTGCCAGCAGCGTAGATGCGGGGGAGGGCGGGGAGCTGTTTTTT.

The chain carries TRBV6-1 and TRBJ2-1; the match to TRBD1 covers 8 bases. With V trimmed by 5 bases and J by 2 bases, 5 bases remained unmatched. Germline V lookup: CDR1 MNHNS, CDR2 SASEGT. The CDR3 contains 15 residues. CDR3: CASSPGQGTYNEQFF. In DNA, the CDR3 is TGTGCCAGCAGTCCCGGACAGGGCACCTACAATGAGCAGTTCTTC.

The V call is TRBV5-1, the J call TRBJ1-2, with no clear D. Per the germline V gene, CDR1 is SGHRS and CDR2 is YFSETQ. Between the trimmed V and J ends, which lost 3 bases and 4 bases, there was a span of 13 bases. This CDR3 has 14 residues. CDR3 sequence: CASSWGGNSYGYTF. The CDR3 coding sequence is TGCGCCAGCAGCTGGGGAGGGAATAGCTATGGCTACACCTTC.

The chain uses TRBV28 and TRBJ1-4; possible D gene TRBD1, 6 bases. CDR3 length: 15 residues. V was shortened by 6 bases and J by 5 bases, with 16 bases between the two germline ends. Germline CDR1 MDHEN, CDR2 SYDVKM. The CDR3 here is CASRPSQGGNEKLFF. CDR3 DNA: TGTGCCAGCAGACCCTCACAGGGTGGGAATGAAAAACTGTTTTTT.

The genes are TRBV19 and TRBJ2-3, with D perhaps matching TRBD2 (5 bases). Germline values: CDR1 LNHDA, CDR2 SQIVND (reference sequence). The CDR3 covers 15 residues. Deletions cut 1 base from V and 2 bases from J, with 10 bases between. Written as DNA, the CDR3 is TGTGCCAGTAGTATAGGGGTAGCGACCACAGATACGCAGTATTTT. Its protein product is CASSIGVATTDTQYF.

This clone was seen just once. The chain recombines TRBV5-1 with TRBJ1-6; TRBD1 is a possible D gene (5 bases). V shed 3 bases and J shed 10 bases, with 17 bases lying between them. This CDR3 comprises 15 residues. The V gene's germline CDR1 is SGHRS and CDR2 YFSETQ. The CDR3 bases are TGCGCCAGCAGCTGGGAGACAGCCCGGGGGTCACCCCTCCACTTT. This encodes CASSWETARGSPLHF.

V usage is TRBV5-5 and J usage is TRBJ2-7, with a weak D call TRBD1 (5 bases). V was pared by 4 bases and J by 6 bases, with 14 bases between. The CDR3 contains 13 residues. Looked up from germline, CDR1 is SGHKS and CDR2 is YYEKEE (reference sequence). CDR3 in amino acids: CASSPDSLGEQYF. CDR3 in DNA: TGTGCCAGCAGCCCAGACAGTTTAGGCGAGCAGTACTTC. The whole variable domain, filled in from reference TRBV5-5 and TRBJ2-7, reads DAGVTQSPTHLIKTRGQQVTLRCSPISGHKSVSWYQQVLGQGPQFIFQYYEKEERGRGNFPDRFSARQFPNYSSELNVNALLLGDSALYLCASSPDSLGEQYFGPGTRLTVT.

J is TRBJ2-5 and V is TRBV27; D is unclear. V shed 3 bases and J shed 2 bases, with 7 bases lying between them. The CDR3 is 13 residues long. From germline, CDR1 is MNHEY and CDR2 SMNVEV (reference sequence). CDR3 in DNA: TGTGCCAGCAGTTTTATGGGGCAAGAGACCCAGTACTTC. Translated: CASSFMGQETQYF.

The rearrangement links TRBV11-2 to TRBJ2-7; TRBD1 agrees at 8 bases. The CDR3 is made up of 14 amino acids. V lost 5 bases to trimming and J lost 1 base; unmatched junction nucleotides: 4. CDR1 is SGHAT and CDR2 is FQNNGV in the germline V gene. The CDR3, as DNA: TGTGCCAGCAGCAGGGACAGGATTTCCTACGAGCAGTACTTC. As protein: CASSRDRISYEQYF. Drawing the rest from reference TRBV11-2 and TRBJ2-7, the complete variable domain is EAGVAQSPRYKIIEKRQSVAFWCNPISGHATLYWYQQILGQGPKLLIQFQNNGVVDDSQLPKDRFSAERLKGVDSTLKIQPAKLEDSAVYLCASSRDRISYEQYFGPGTRLTVT.